The entry below describes one T cell receptor beta chain. The antigen remains unidentified. The sample originates from a study of PD-1 blockade in classical Hodgkin lymphoma. At the level of the study: Intravenous infusions of nivolumab 3 mg/kg reached patients every 2 weeks. Study outcomes and limitations: The causes of the repertoire differences, possibly disease activity or prior therapy, remain undefined.

The protocol was immunoSEQ multiplex PCR, while the TCRdb copy is restricted to in-frame clones and leaves out a portion. This repertoire shows 80,000 to 95,000 clones, nearly 85% found once; its top ten account for about a sixth. Germline CDR1 reads SGHNT; CDR2 reads YYREEE (reference sequence). The length of the CDR3 is 15 residues. J gave up 7 bases and V 2 bases, and 9 bases lay outside the gene matches. The time point here: cycle 4 day 1 (C4D1), after 6 weeks of nivolumab. After autologous stem cell transplantation all patients relapsed, and prior brentuximab vedotin exposure differed between cohorts. Best overall response was complete response, partial response or progressive disease in these relapsed/refractory classical Hodgkin lymphoma patients.

This TCR came from a human donor with classical Hodgkin lymphoma. The material was peripheral blood mononuclear cells (PBMCs), obtained before the fourth cycle of nivolumab. The gene calls are TRBV5-4 and TRBJ2-7; 10 bases line up with TRBD1. The CDR3 bases are TGTGCCAGCAGCTTCCGGGACAGGGGAGGCCGGGAGCAGTACTTC. Its translation is CASSFRDRGGREQYF.